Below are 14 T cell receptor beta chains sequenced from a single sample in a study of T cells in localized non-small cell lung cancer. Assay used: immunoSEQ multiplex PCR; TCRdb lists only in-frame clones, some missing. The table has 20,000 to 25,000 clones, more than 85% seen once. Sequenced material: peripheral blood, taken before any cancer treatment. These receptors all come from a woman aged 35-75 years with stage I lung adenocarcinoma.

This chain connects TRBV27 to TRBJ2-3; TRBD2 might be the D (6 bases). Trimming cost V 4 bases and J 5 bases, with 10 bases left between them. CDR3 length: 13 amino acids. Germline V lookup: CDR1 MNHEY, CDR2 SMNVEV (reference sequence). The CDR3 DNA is TGTGCCAGCAGTTGGAGGGAAGAAGATACGCAGTATTTT. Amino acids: CASSWREEDTQYF.

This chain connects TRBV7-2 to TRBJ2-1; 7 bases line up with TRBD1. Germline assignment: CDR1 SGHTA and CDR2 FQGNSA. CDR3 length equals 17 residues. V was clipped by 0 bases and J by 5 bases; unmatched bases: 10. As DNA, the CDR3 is TGTGCCAGCAGCTTAGCCCCGGGACAGCGGCTGAACAATGAGCAGTTCTTC. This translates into CASSLAPGQRLNNEQFF.

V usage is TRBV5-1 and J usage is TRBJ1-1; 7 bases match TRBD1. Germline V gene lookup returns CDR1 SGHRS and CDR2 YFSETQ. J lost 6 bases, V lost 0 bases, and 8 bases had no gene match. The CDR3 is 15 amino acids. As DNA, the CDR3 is TGCGCCAGCAGCTTGGATGACAGGGCGCTCGCTGAAGCTTTCTTT. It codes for CASSLDDRALAEAFF.

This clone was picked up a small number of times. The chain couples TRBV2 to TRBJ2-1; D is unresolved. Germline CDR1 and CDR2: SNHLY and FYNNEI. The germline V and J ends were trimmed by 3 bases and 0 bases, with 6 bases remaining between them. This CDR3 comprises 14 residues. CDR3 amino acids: CASSDSSSYNEQFF. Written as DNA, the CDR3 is TGTGCCAGCAGTGACAGTTCCTCCTACAATGAGCAGTTCTTC.

CDR3 residues: CASWPWRTTGNNEQFF. DNA for the CDR3: TGTGCCAGCTGGCCCTGGAGGACTACGGGAAACAATGAGCAGTTCTTC. V usage is TRBV28 and J usage is TRBJ2-1; a weak D match, TRBD2 (6 bases). The CDR3 runs to 16 residues. Trimming pared 8 bases from V and 5 bases from J, leaving 22 bases between. Per the germline V gene, CDR1 is MDHEN and CDR2 is SYDVKM.

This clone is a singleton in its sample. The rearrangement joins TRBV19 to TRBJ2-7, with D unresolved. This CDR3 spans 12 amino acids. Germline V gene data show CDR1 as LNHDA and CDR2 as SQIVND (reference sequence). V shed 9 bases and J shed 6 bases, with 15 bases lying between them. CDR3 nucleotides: TGTGCCAGCAGTTCCCCTCTTGGCGAGCAGTACTTC. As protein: CASSSPLGEQYF.

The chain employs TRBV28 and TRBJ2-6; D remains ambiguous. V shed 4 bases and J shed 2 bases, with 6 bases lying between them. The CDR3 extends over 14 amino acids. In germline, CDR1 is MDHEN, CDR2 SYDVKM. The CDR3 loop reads CASSSRPGANVLTF. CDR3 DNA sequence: TGTGCCAGCAGTTCTAGGCCTGGGGCCAACGTCCTGACTTTC.

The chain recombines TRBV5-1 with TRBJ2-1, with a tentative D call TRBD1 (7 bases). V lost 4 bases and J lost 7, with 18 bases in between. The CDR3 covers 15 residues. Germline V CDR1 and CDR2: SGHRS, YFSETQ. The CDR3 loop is CASSLEGATWNEQFF. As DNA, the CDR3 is TGCGCCAGCAGCCTGGAGGGGGCGACATGGAATGAGCAGTTCTTC.

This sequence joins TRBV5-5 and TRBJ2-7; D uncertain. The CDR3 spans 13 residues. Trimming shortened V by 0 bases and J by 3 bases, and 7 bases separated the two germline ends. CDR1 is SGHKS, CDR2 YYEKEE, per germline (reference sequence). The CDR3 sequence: CASSLGVDYEQYF. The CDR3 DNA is TGTGCCAGCAGCTTGGGGGTCGACTACGAGCAGTACTTC.

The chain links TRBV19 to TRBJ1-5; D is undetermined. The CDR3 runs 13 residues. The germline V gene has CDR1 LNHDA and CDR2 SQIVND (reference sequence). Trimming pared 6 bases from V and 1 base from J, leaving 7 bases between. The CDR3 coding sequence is TGTGCCAGTAGGGGAGTGAGCAATCAGCCCCAGCATTTT. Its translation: CASRGVSNQPQHF.

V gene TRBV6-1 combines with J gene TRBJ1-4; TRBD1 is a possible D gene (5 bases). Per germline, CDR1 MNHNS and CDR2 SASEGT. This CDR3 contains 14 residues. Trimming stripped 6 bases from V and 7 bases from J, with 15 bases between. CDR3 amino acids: CASRIQGESEKLFF. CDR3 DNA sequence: TGTGCCAGCAGGATCCAGGGTGAAAGTGAAAAACTGTTTTTT.

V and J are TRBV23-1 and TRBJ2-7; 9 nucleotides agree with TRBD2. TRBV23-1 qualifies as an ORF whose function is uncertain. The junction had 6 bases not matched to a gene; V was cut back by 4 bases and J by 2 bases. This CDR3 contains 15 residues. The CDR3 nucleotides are TGCGCCAGCAGTCTACTAGCGGGCGACGCCTACGAGCAGTACTTC. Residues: CASSLLAGDAYEQYF.

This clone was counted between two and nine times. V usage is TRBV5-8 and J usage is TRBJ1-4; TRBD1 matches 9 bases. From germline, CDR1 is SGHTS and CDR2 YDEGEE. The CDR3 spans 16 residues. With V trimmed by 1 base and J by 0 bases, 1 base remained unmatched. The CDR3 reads CASSLTGGATNEKLFF. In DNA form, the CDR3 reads TGTGCCAGCAGCTTGACAGGGGGCGCAACTAATGAAAAACTGTTTTTT.

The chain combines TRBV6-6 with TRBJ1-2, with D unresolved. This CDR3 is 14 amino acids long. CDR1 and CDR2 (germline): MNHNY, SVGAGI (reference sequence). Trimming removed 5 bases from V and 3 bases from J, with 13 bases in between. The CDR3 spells CASSTPDGDYGYTF. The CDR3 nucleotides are TGTGCCAGCAGTACCCCCGACGGAGACTATGGCTACACCTTC.